Sequencing of this TCR beta chain was carried out in a study of blood T cell repertoires in COVID-19 (dated by TCRdb to 2020 to 2021). In the study overall: The collaborator samples originated in the United States, Italy and Spain and spanned the acute and convalescent phases of COVID-19. The prospective study material was composed of cDNA or gDNA derived from T cells, B-cell-depleted T cells, or PBMCs. The dataset comprised deeply sampled blood TCRbeta repertoires from subjects exposed to, actively infected with, or recovered from COVID-19. The repertoires were made available in a free public database intended to serve as a resource for research on the immune response to SARS-CoV-2. The samples were drawn from two sources: the first 160 participants of the ongoing ImmuneRACE study, and 950 to 1,500 subjects contributed by 6 global collaborators. The sample metadata nearly always contained a de-identified subject ID, COVID-19 status, age in years and sex. Where available, HLA class I and class II types were taken from metadata supplied by the sample provider and were not determined by assay-based typing.

TCRbeta CDR3 regions were amplified from genomic DNA by means of the immunoSEQ Assay, a bias-controlled multiplex PCR. Concerning the study's data processing: Within the assay, amplification of reference gene primers was used to estimate how many nucleated cells each sample contained. Sequence reads were collapsed and filtered to measure the absolute abundance of every unique TCRbeta CDR3 rearrangement. For each sample, productive Simpson clonality was calculated as the square root of Simpson's diversity index over productive rearrangements. The clones in this table, taken by TCRdb from immuneACCESS, are in-frame only. Not every clone is retained; where verified, under half of the shortfall comes from an unresolved V gene, and the cause of the rest is unknown. V and J calls and clone size follow that table, whereas D and trimming were derived from the DNA. The sample contains approximately 300,000 clones, roughly 85% of them found a single time. Approximately 1.9% of the sample goes to the ten largest clones.

There are a few counts of this clone. Its recognized antigen is unknown. No quality values exist for individual bases; no much larger clone is one base distant. Participants in the prospective study were enrolled through a virtual design, were aged roughly 18 to 100 years, and lived in about 25 United States geographic areas. To assign participants to cohorts, the prospective study relied on clinical history that participants themselves reported in a screening survey and a study questionnaire. Exposed participants had been in contact, within 2 weeks of entering the study, with a person who had a PCR-confirmed or clinician-diagnosed case of COVID-19. Mobile phlebotomists in the prospective study collected whole blood, serum and a nasopharyngeal or oropharyngeal swab from every participant. Over a roughly 2-month period, participants in the prospective study had the option of providing additional blood draws and questionnaires. Blood samples from the prospective study were shipped frozen or at room temperature prior to DNA extraction.

Points the paper makes about the study in general: The quantity of clinical and demographic metadata differed by source and by participant and was supplied without curation.

Sequences were obtained from PBMCs or T cells enriched from blood (not recorded which). The clonotype was recovered from a young woman who had been exposed to COVID-19.

CDR3 sequence: CASSLTGAGELFF. The DNA sequence is TGTGCCAGCAGCCTAACAGGGGCCGGGGAGCTGTTTTTT. Rearrangement joined TRBV3-1 (or the pseudogene TRBV3-2) to TRBJ2-2, and 7 junctional nucleotides match TRBD1. The CDR3 numbers 13 residues from cysteine through phenylalanine. Of all the DNA, just the CDR3 is kept, 39 bases in frame from base 1. From V the trimming removes 4 bases and from J it removes 6 bases, while the gene matches leave 2 bases of the junction unaccounted for. Reading the germline V gene (reference sequence) gives CDR1 LGHDT and CDR2 YNNKEL.